The clone carrying this T cell receptor (beta chain) has ten or more counts. Its antigen is still unknown. The junction departs from germline at one end; a sequencing error may be responsible. From RNA transcripts, TCR beta CDR3 regions were amplified. Primed by the HTBI set, a first-round RT-PCR was run on the TCR CDR3. One entry per CDR3 protein, called by TCRdb with MiXCR from the multiplex PCR reads. This sample carries 350,000 to 400,000 distinct CDR3 sequences, roughly 19% of them seen once, and the ten largest clones take around 4%. Exclusion criteria comprised uncontrolled infection, other autoimmune disease, pregnancy or lactation. On the basis of clinical symptoms, serum thyroxine and TRAb, thyroid ultrasound and orbital computed tomography, diagnoses were made. This specimen belongs to a study of T cells in Graves' hyperthyroidism and ophthalmopathy. Looking at the study overall: Peripheral blood was drawn at first diagnosis, prior to all treatment.

Whole-study findings and limits: A model of 13 V-J features distinguished ophthalmopathy from stable hyperthyroidism.

This receptor was identified in a woman between 18 and 30 years old with Graves' hyperthyroidism. The sequenced sample was blood.

CDR3 coding DNA: TGTGCCAACAGTGTAACCTCCTACGAGCAGTACTTC. It yields the protein CANSVTSYEQYF. V usage is TRBV2 and J usage is TRBJ2-7; the D is unclear. The germline CDR1 and CDR2 sequences are SNHLY and FYNNEI. CDR3 size: 12 residues.